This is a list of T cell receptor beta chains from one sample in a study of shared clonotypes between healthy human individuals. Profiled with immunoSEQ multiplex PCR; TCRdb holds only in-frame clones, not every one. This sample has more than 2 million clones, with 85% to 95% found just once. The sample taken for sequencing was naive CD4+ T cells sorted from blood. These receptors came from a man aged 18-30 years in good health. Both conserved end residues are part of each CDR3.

CDR3: CAWSVSRWTANTEAFF; V: TRBV30
CDR3: CASSLVGQGGNDGYTF; V: TRBV7-2
CDR3: CASSIFWGAETQYF; V: TRBV19
CDR3: CASSMSGDGGYTF; V: TRBV19
CDR3: CASSDPTGEETQYF; V: TRBV5-1
CDR3: CSVLKVGGNYPGEQYF; V: TRBV29-1
CDR3: CASRTGVDSNQPQHF; V: TRBV6-1
CDR3: CASSPRQGTTGNTIYF; V: TRBV6-6
CDR3: CASSEEAKGGDAQYF; V: TRBV2
CDR3: CASSSHSKVTGELFF; V: TRBV11-2
CDR3: CASTLLGPLAKNIQYF; V: TRBV2
CDR3: CASSSSARQVYEQYF; V: TRBV5-1
CDR3: CASSYSVGTEAFF; V: TRBV6-5
CDR3: CASSQKGYGYTF; V: TRBV7-8
CDR3: CASSLAMSSGNTIYF; V: TRBV5-1
CDR3: CASSSGTHEKLFF; V: TRBV5-1
CDR3: CASSSTEGWTDTQYF; V: TRBV28
CDR3: CASSPSGENEQFF; V: TRBV5-1
CDR3: CAINEGLDEKLFF; V: TRBV10-3
CDR3: CASRRTGGSYEQYF; V: TRBV6-5
CDR3: CASSSRAGQDSKAKNIQYF; V: TRBV11-2
CDR3: CASSHPGGAAYEQYF; V: TRBV5-1
CDR3: CASSLFARGYQETQYF; V: TRBV5-1
CDR3: CASSLNRGTALYEQYF; V: TRBV7-8
CDR3: CASSQEGRNNNSPLHF; V: TRBV4-1
CDR3: CASSSDRDYGYTF; V: TRBV6-5
CDR3: CASSRGSPLSGANVLTF; V: TRBV5-4
CDR3: CASSLGPQYGGPSYNEQFF; V: TRBV5-4
CDR3: CASSPTLDRNNSPLHF; V: TRBV18
CDR3: CASSVDLGAKNIQYF; V: TRBV9
CDR3: CASSINTANYGYTF; V: TRBV19
CDR3: CASSLGAGGGEQFF; V: TRBV7-2
CDR3: CASSEAGGNGQYF; V: TRBV6-1
CDR3: CASSMGGTEQETQYF; V: TRBV19
CDR3: CAWRGSGGLGTGELFF; V: TRBV30
CDR3: CASSFSSGGDPNTGELFF; V: TRBV5-1
CDR3: CASKGSLQETQYF; V: TRBV6-6
CDR3: CASSPQGRPTEQYF; V: TRBV7-3
CDR3: CASRRPGQGDSYGYTF; V: TRBV4-1
CDR3: CAISESGGVTDTQYF; V: TRBV10-3
CDR3: CASSQVPQNYGYTF; V: TRBV4-3
CDR3: CASGGLAGITDTQYF; V: TRBV5-1
CDR3: CASSLEQAKNSPLHF; V: TRBV5-1
CDR3: CASSIYRDRASYEQYF; V: TRBV7-2
CDR3: CASSPTGVPYEQYF; V: TRBV18
CDR3: CASDSLGDTGELFF; V: TRBV12-2
CDR3: CASSLGAGALQPQHF; V: TRBV5-1
CDR3: CASSLGPGVETQYF; V: TRBV11-3
CDR3: CASSEFPAEGYEQYF; V: TRBV25-1
CDR3: CASSLTVNSPLHF; V: TRBV7-2
CDR3: CASSAGTSGQETQYF; V: TRBV5-1
CDR3: CASSLETGGPRETQYF; V: TRBV7-9
CDR3: CASSSGTGKETQYF; V: TRBV7-9
CDR3: CASSLLAQGVYEQYF; V: TRBV7-8
CDR3: CASSPVAGLTDTQYF; V: TRBV7-3
CDR3: CAISETQRNTEAFF; V: TRBV10-3
CDR3: CSVKKAGGDTGELFF; V: TRBV29-1
CDR3: CASSLKGGGNTEAFF; V: TRBV5-4
CDR3: CASSPTGTGEDYGYTF; V: TRBV18
CDR3: CASSLGGTGFGETQYF; V: TRBV7-2